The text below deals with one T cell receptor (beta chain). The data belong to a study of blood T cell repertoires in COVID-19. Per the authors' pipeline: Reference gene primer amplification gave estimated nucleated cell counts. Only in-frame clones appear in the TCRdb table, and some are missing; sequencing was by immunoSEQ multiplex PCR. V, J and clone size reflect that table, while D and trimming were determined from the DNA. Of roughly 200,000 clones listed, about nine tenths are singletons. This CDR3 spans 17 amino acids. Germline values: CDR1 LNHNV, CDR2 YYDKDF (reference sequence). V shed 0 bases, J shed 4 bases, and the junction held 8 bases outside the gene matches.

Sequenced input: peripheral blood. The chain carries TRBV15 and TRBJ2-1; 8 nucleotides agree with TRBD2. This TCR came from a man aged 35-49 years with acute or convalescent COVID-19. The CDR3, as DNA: TGTGCCACCAGCAGAGATGCGGGGACTAGGATTTACAATGAGCAGTTCTTC. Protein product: CATSRDAGTRIYNEQFF.